The rows below give T cell receptor beta chains drawn from one sample of a study of cytomegalovirus exposure and HLA in healthy donors. Only in-frame clones appear in the TCRdb table, and some are missing; sequencing was by immunoSEQ multiplex PCR. The sample has tens of thousands of clones, 90% to 95% seen once; the top ten hold 1.2% to 1.5%. Sequenced material: PBMCs. The receptors were sampled from a man younger than 35 in good health and CMV-seropositive. The CDR3 runs from the conserved cysteine through the conserved F or W. D genes are given only for firm matches. Some rows have no size entry. The others give once, few or many, or a class for an expanded clone.

NA,TRBJ1-5,NA,TRBV9,TGTGCCAGCAGCGCCGACAGTAGCAATCAGCCCCAGCATTTT,CASSADSSNQPQHF
TRBD1,TRBJ1-2,NA,TRBV5-1,TGCGCCAGCAGCGTTGCCGGGACAGTAGGCTACACCTTC,CASSVAGTVGYTF
NA,TRBJ2-1,NA,TRBV29-1,TGCAGCGCGTGGTCAGGACTCAATGAGCAGTTCTTC,CSAWSGLNEQFF
NA,TRBJ1-3,once,TRBV18,TGTGCCAGCTCACCAAGAGGAACTGGAAACACCATATATTTT,CASSPRGTGNTIYF
TRBD2,TRBJ2-7,NA,TRBV7-2,TGTGCCAGCAGCTTGGGGAGGGGCACCCACGAGCAGTACTTC,CASSLGRGTHEQYF
TRBD1,TRBJ2-4,once,TRBV2,TGTGCCAGCAGTGAGTCCGGGACAGGGCCCAACATTCAGTACTTC,CASSESGTGPNIQYF
TRBD2,TRBJ2-1,NA,TRBV4-2,TGTGCCAGCAGCCAGATCGGACTAGCGGGATCCTACAATGAGCAGTTCTTC,CASSQIGLAGSYNEQFF
NA,TRBJ2-7,NA,TRBV2,TGTGCCAGCAGTGACAGGGCTTGGAACGAGCAGTACTTC,CASSDRAWNEQYF
NA,TRBJ2-3,NA,TRBV25-1,TGTGCCAGCATCATGAGGTGCAGGGAAGTAGGCACAGATACGCAGTATTTT,CASIMRCREVGTDTQYF
NA,TRBJ1-5,NA,TRBV5-5,TGTGCCAGCAGCTCTCCGGCCCCAGGGGCTGGGGGGGATCAGCCCCAGCATTTT,CASSSPAPGAGGDQPQHF
TRBD1,TRBJ1-1,NA,TRBV5-4,TGTGCCAGCAGCGCCACCGGGACAGGTAACACTGAAGCTTTCTTT,CASSATGTGNTEAFF
TRBD2,TRBJ2-5,NA,TRBV27,TGTGCCAGCAGTTTATCGCCGGGACTAGGGGGTACCCAGTACTTC,CASSLSPGLGGTQYF
TRBD1,TRBJ2-4,NA,TRBV6-6,TGTGCCAGCAGCTATGGGACAGACTTCATTCAGTACTTC,CASSYGTDFIQYF
TRBD2,TRBJ2-5,NA,TRBV28,TGTGCCAGCAGTTTCATCCCCCTAGCGGGAGGGCCGGTGGAGACCCAGTACTTC,CASSFIPLAGGPVETQYF
TRBD2,TRBJ2-2,once,TRBV2,TGTGCCAGCCGGGTAGCGGGGAACACCGGGGAGCTGTTTTTT,CASRVAGNTGELFF
NA,TRBJ2-5,NA,TRBV7-8,TGTGCCAGCAGCCCCGGAGCCTCAGAGACCCAGTACTTC,CASSPGASETQYF
NA,TRBJ2-3,NA,TRBV18,TGTGCCAGCTCACGACAGGATACGCAGTATTTT,CASSRQDTQYF
NA,TRBJ2-2,NA,TRBV5-4,TGTGCCAGCAGCTTTGGGGCCCCGAACACCGGGGAGCTGTTTTTT,CASSFGAPNTGELFF
TRBD2,TRBJ2-2,once,TRBV13,TGTGCCAGCAGCCCCACCCCCGGGACTAGCGGGAGGGCATCCACCGGGGAGCTGTTTTTT,CASSPTPGTSGRASTGELFF
NA,TRBJ2-7,NA,TRBV5-6,TGTGCCAGCAGCTCCCCACTTAGACAGAAGTACGAGCAGTACTTC,CASSSPLRQKYEQYF
NA,TRBJ2-1,NA,TRBV21-1,TGTGCCAGCAGCAAAGGAAGGGCGGGACAGGGAAGGCGACTTGGGCGGGAGGGGTACAATGAGCAGTTCTTC,CASSKGRAGQGRRLGREGYNEQFF
NA,TRBJ2-5,NA,TRBV1,TGCACCAGCATTCACGGGACAGGGGGGAGAGAGACCCAGTACTTC,CTSIHGTGGRETQYF
NA,TRBJ2-7,NA,TRBV4-1,TGCGCCAGCAGCCAGAAGGTTTCCGGAGGTGGGTTGTACGAGCAGTACTTC,CASSQKVSGGGLYEQYF
NA,TRBJ2-1,NA,TRBV23-1,TGCGCCAGCAGTCAATCAGGACACCACAATGAGCAGTTCTTC,CASSQSGHHNEQFF
NA,TRBJ2-1,NA,TRBV30,TGTGCCTGGAGTGTAGCGTCCGGCCTCCCCATGGAGTTCTTC,CAWSVASGLPMEFF
NA,TRBJ1-4,NA,TRBV10-3,TGTGCCATCAGTCGTTCAGGGCAGAATGAAAAACTGTTTTTT,CAISRSGQNEKLFF
NA,TRBJ1-6,NA,TRBV9,TGTGCCAGCAGCGTAGGGGGAGCACCCCTCCACTTT,CASSVGGAPLHF
TRBD2,TRBJ2-1,few,TRBV7-9,TGTGCCAGCAGCTTATACAGCGGGAGCCCGCACAATGAGCAGTTCTTC,CASSLYSGSPHNEQFF
NA,TRBJ1-5,NA,TRBV4-2,TGTGCCAGCAACAGATCGTACAAGAATCAGCCCCAGCATTTT,CASNRSYKNQPQHF
NA,TRBJ2-7,NA,TRBV2,TGTGCCACGCAGGGGGGTTTCTCCTACGAGCAGTACTTC,CATQGGFSYEQYF
TRBD1,TRBJ1-1,NA,TRBV6-5,TGTGCCAGCAAATTGAACAGGGGTCCCACTGAAGCTTTCTTT,CASKLNRGPTEAFF
TRBD1,TRBJ2-7,NA,TRBV19,TGTGCCACTAACGACAGGGGGCGCGGGAGGTCCCACGAGCAGTACTTC,CATNDRGRGRSHEQYF
NA,TRBJ1-6,NA,TRBV19,TGTGCCAGGAAGGGAGATTCACCCCTCCACTTT,CARKGDSPLHF
TRBD2,TRBJ2-1,once,TRBV7-3,TGTGCCAGCAGCCGGGGACTAGCGGGCTCCTACAATGAGCAGTTCTTC,CASSRGLAGSYNEQFF
NA,TRBJ1-1,NA,TRBV11-1,TGTGCCAGCAGCAAAGCGGAGTGGGAAGCTTTCTTT,CASSKAEWEAFF
TRBD2,TRBJ2-1,NA,TRBV27,TGTGCCAGCAGTTTCGGGGGGTTCTACAATGAGCAGTTCTTC,CASSFGGFYNEQFF
NA,TRBJ1-5,NA,TRBV7-8,TGTGCCAGCAGCCCACGACCCCGGGTAGACAGCAATCAGCCCCAGCATTTT,CASSPRPRVDSNQPQHF
TRBD2,TRBJ2-7,NA,TRBV9,TGTGCCAGTTCTCCGGGGGGCGAGCAGTACTTC,CASSPGGEQYF
NA,TRBJ2-7,NA,TRBV10-3,TGTGCCATCAGTGAATGGCAGGGTGACGAGCAGTACTTC,CAISEWQGDEQYF
TRBD1,TRBJ1-4,NA,TRBV5-1,TGCGCCAGCAGCATCCGGGACAGACGAGAAAAACTGTTTTTT,CASSIRDRREKLFF
NA,TRBJ1-2,NA,TRBV21-1,TGTGCCAGCAGCGCAAGACAGGTCCCCTTGTATGGCTACACCTTC,CASSARQVPLYGYTF
NA,TRBJ2-7,few,TRBV19,TGTGCCAGTAGTATAGACCCCGGGGATTACTACGAGCAGTACTTC,CASSIDPGDYYEQYF